The T cell receptor beta chain described here comes from a study of blood T cells in healthy people across ages. The study, taken as a whole, reports: Reliance upon unsorted PBMCs precluded definitive naive versus antigen-experienced comparison. Among long-lived donors, naive CD4+ cells were more numerous and diversity higher than in aged donors.

The CDR3 is 16 amino acids. The germline CDR1 and CDR2 sequences are DFQATT and SNEGSKA (reference sequence). As for this clonotype: Its target is unknown.

The extraction recovered at least 5.5 micrograms of total RNA per sample. Together with a sample-barcoded 5' primer, a J-beta primer mix was included in a second PCR lasting roughly 6 to 12 cycles. Each sample yielded at least 2.5 million CDR3-containing paired-end reads. Each CDR3 protein is one row after TCRdb ran MiXCR on the 5' RACE reads. This table holds 540,000 or so distinct CDR3 sequences, 47% found once. The chain joins TRBV20-1 to TRBJ2-5; maybe TRBD2 (7 bases). The closer fit of TRBJ2-7 to the DNA end suggests the J call may be wrong. The source of this sequence is a man aged 80 or over in good health. The source material was blood. CDR3 amino acids: CSAPIPGGGLGREQYF. The CDR3 bases are TGCAGTGCCCCTATCCCAGGCGGGGGCCTAGGCCGCGAGCAGTACTTC.